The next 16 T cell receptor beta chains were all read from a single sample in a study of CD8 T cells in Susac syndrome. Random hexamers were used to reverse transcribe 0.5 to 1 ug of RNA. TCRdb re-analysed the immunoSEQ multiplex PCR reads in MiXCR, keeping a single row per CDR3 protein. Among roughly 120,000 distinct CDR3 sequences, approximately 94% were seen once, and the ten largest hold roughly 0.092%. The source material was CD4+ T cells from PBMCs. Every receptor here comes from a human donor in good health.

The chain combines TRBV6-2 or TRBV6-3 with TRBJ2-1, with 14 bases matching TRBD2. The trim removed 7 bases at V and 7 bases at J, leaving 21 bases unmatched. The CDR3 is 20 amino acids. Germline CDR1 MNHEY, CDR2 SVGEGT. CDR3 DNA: TGTGCCAGCACCAAGACTCTTGGACTAGCGGGAGGCGCCGGGGGGAATGAGCAGTTCTTC. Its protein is CASTKTLGLAGGAGGNEQFF.

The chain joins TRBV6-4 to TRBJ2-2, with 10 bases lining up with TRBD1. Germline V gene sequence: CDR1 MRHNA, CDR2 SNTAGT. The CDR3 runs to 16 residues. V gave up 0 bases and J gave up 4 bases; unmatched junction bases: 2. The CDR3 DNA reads TGTGCCAGCAGTGACTCTGACAGGGGGCGCACCGGGGAGCTGTTTTTT. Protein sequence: CASSDSDRGRTGELFF.

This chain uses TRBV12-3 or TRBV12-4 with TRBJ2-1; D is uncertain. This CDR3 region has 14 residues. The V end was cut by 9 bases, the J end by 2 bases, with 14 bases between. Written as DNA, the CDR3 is TGTGCCAGGAGACTTATTGACCCCTACAATGAGCAGTTCTTC. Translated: CARRLIDPYNEQFF.

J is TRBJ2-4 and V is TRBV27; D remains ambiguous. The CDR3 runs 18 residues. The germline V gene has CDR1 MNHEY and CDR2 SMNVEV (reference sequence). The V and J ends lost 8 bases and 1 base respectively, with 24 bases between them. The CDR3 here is CASRPGSRSPAAKNIQYF. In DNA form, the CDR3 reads TGTGCCAGCCGCCCTGGGTCCAGGTCCCCGGCGGCCAAAAACATTCAGTACTTC.

CDR3 protein: CSVEDLLTYNEQFF. CDR3 sequence (DNA): TGCAGCGTTGAAGATCTCCTCACCTACAATGAGCAGTTCTTC. J is TRBJ2-1 and V is TRBV29-1; the D is unclear. The CDR3 totals 14 residues. Germline V gene sequence: CDR1 SQVTM, CDR2 ANQGSEA. The V gene lost 0 bases and the J gene lost 2 bases, with 8 bases spanning the gap.

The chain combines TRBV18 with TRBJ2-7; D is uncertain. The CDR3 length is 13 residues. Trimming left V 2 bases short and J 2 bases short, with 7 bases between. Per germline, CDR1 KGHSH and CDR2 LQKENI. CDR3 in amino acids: CASSPGKAYEQYF. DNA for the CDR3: TGTGCCAGCTCACCAGGGAAAGCCTACGAGCAGTACTTC.

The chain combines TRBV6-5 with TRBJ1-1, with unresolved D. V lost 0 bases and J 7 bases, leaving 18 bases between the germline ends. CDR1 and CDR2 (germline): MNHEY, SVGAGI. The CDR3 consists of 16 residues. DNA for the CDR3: TGTGCCAGCAGTTACTCGTCCGCGTCACTCTATAATGAAGCTTTCTTT. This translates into CASSYSSASLYNEAFF.

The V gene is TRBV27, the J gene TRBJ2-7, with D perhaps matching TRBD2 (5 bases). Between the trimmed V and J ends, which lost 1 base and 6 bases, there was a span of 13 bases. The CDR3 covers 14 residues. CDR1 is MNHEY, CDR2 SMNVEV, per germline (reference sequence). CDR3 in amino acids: CASSLLPGFSEQYF. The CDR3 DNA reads TGTGCCAGCAGTTTATTGCCGGGGTTCAGCGAGCAGTACTTC.

CDR3 amino acids: CSARDGVVGSYNEQFF. The DNA of the CDR3 is TGCAGTGCTAGAGATGGGGTGGTTGGATCCTACAATGAGCAGTTCTTC. The gene calls are TRBV20-1 and TRBJ2-1; D gene unclear. The V gene lost 0 bases and the J gene lost 1 base, with 13 bases spanning the gap. This CDR3 comprises 16 residues. Germline V lookup: CDR1 DFQATT, CDR2 SNEGSKA (reference sequence).

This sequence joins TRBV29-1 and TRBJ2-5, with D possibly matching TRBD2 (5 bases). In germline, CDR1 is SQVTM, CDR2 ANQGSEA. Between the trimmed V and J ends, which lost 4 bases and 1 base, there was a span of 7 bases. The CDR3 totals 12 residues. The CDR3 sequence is CSVGGPQETQYF. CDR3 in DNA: TGCAGCGTTGGAGGGCCCCAAGAGACCCAGTACTTC.

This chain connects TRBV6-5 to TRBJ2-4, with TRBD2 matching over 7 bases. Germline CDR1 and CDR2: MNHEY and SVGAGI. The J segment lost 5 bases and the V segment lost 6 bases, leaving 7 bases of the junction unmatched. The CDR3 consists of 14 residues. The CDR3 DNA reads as TGTGCCAGCAGACCCGGGACTATCCAAAACATTCAGTACTTC. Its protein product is CASRPGTIQNIQYF.

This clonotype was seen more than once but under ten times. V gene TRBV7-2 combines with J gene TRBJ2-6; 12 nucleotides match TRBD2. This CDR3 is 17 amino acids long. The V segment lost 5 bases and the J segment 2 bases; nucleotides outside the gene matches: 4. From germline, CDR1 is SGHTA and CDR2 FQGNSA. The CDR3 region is CASSKTSGSTGANVLTF. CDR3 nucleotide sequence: TGTGCCAGCAGCAAGACTAGCGGGAGCACTGGGGCCAACGTCCTGACTTTC. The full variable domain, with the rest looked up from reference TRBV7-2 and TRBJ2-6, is GAGVSQSPSNKVTEKGKDVELRCDPISGHTALYWYRQSLGQGLEFLIYFQGNSAPDKSGLPSDRFSAERTGGSVSTLTIQRTQQEDSAVYLCASSKTSGSTGANVLTFGAGSRLTVL.

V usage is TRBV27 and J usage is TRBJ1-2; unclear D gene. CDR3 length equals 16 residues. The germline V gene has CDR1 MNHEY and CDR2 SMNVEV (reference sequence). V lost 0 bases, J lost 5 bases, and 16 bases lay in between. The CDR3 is CASSLSGFRSLYGYTF. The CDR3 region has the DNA TGTGCCAGCAGTTTATCGGGATTCCGAAGCCTATATGGCTACACCTTC.

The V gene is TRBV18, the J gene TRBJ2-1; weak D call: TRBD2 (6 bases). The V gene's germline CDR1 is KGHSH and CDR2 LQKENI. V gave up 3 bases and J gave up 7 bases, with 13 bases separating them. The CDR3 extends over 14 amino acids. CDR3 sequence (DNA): TGTGCCAGCTCACCCACTAGCTGGGAGAATGAGCAGTTCTTC. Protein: CASSPTSWENEQFF.

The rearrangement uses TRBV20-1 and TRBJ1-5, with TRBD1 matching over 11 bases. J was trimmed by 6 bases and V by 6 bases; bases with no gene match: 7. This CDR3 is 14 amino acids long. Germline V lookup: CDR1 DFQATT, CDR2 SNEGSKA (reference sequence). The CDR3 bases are TGCAGTGCAGCCGGGACAGGGGGAGGTCAGCCCCAGCATTTT. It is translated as CSAAGTGGGQPQHF.

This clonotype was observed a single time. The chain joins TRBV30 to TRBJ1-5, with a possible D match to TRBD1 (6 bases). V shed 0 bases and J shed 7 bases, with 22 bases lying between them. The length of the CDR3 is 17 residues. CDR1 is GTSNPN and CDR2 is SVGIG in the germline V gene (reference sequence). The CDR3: CAWSVALMGAGVQPQHF. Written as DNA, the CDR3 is TGTGCCTGGAGTGTAGCTTTAATGGGGGCAGGGGTCCAGCCCCAGCATTTT.